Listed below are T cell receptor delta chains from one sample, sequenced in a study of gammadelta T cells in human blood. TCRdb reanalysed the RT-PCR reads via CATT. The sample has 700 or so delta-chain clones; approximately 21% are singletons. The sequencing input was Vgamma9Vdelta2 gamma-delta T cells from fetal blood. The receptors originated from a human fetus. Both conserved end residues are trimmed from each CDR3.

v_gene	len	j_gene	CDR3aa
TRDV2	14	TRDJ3	ACDKLGSWDTRQMF